Reported below is one T cell receptor (beta chain). An end of the junction does not agree with germline; a read error may underlie this. The data derive from a study of blood T cell repertoires in COVID-19. The method was immunoSEQ multiplex PCR; TCRdb's version includes in-frame clones alone and lacks a portion of them. Counted here are approximately 300,000 clones, around 90% occurring once; the ten biggest clones make up approximately 5.5%. Self-reported history from a screening survey and questionnaire set each donor's cohort. Germline CDR1 MDHEN, CDR2 SYDVKM. This CDR3 is 10 amino acids long. The V call is TRBV28, the J call TRBJ2-1; D possibly corresponds to TRBD2 (6 bases). This clonotype was obtained from a man between 60 and 75 years old who had recovered from COVID-19. The specimen was PBMCs or T cells enriched from blood (not recorded which). CDR3 nucleotides: TGTGTCACCCTATCGGAGTGGAGGGTCTTC. Amino acid sequence: CVTLSEWRVF.